The 16 T cell receptor beta chains given below trace back to one sample, sequenced in a study of T cell changes during pregnancy in multiple sclerosis. Assay: immunoSEQ multiplex PCR; the TCRdb copy retains only in-frame clones and omits some. Of 100,000 or so clones listed, 90% to 95% are singletons. Sequencing was performed on peripheral blood, taken before pregnancy. All receptors come from a female donor with multiple sclerosis, enrolled in a pregnancy study.

The chain combines TRBV21-1 with TRBJ2-1; no check of the table's D call, TRBD2, against the DNA was made. TRBV21-1 is a recognized pseudogene. The CDR3 is made up of 13 amino acids. The CDR3 nucleotides read TGTGCCAGCGAAACCTACTCCTACAATGAGCAGTTCTTC. It codes for CASETYSYNEQFF.

This chain links TRBV27 with TRBJ1-1; 8 nucleotides match TRBD1. Losses at the gene ends were 5 bases for V and 4 bases for J; bases not matched to a gene: 6. The CDR3 covers 14 residues. Germline V gene sequence: CDR1 MNHEY, CDR2 SMNVEV (reference sequence). CDR3 loop: CASSLIQGGTEAFF. The CDR3 DNA is TGTGCCAGCAGTCTAATACAGGGGGGCACTGAAGCTTTCTTT.

The rearrangement links TRBV2 to TRBJ2-7, with a tentative D call TRBD1 (6 bases). The germline CDR1 and CDR2 sequences are SNHLY and FYNNEI. The CDR3 runs 16 residues. Trimming removed 3 bases at V and 1 base at J, with 16 bases between. CDR3 amino acids: CASSETFPGASYEQYF. The CDR3 bases are TGTGCCAGCAGTGAGACCTTCCCAGGGGCGTCCTACGAGCAGTACTTC.

The V call is TRBV10-3, the J call TRBJ2-5; 11 bases are a match to TRBD2. This CDR3 is built from 15 residues. V was pared by 6 bases and J by 4 bases, with 7 bases of the junction left unmatched. Germline CDR1 reads ENHRY; CDR2 reads SYGVKD. DNA for the CDR3: TGTGCCATCAGCGCGAATGGACTAGCGGGAGAGACCCAGTACTTC. It is translated as CAISANGLAGETQYF.

The chain joins TRBV13 to TRBJ1-2, with 9 positions matching TRBD1. The CDR3 sequence is 20 residues long. V was clipped by 5 bases and J by 3 bases; unmatched bases: 22. Germline CDR1 is PRHDT and CDR2 is FYEKMQ (reference sequence). In DNA, the CDR3 is TGTGCCAGCAGCCGAGAGAAATGGGGACAGGGAGGGTTATCGGACTATGGCTACACCTTC. It is translated as CASSREKWGQGGLSDYGYTF.

The rearrangement links TRBV6-1 to TRBJ2-3, with 11 bases matching TRBD2. Germline lookup yields CDR1 MNHNS and CDR2 SASEGT. The CDR3 is 15 residues long. J lost 2 bases, V lost 6 bases, and 4 bases had no gene match. Here the CDR3 reads CASRLAGGPTDTQYF. In nucleotides, the CDR3 is TGTGCCAGCAGGTTAGCGGGAGGGCCCACAGATACGCAGTATTTT.

The V gene is TRBV19, the J gene TRBJ2-7, with D possibly TRBD2 on 5 matching bases. The V end lost 1 base, the J end lost 2 bases, and 9 bases lay between the germline ends. The CDR3 has 14 amino acids. From germline, CDR1 is LNHDA and CDR2 SQIVND (reference sequence). The CDR3 DNA follows: TGTGCCAGTAGTATAGCAACCGGGGCCTACGAGCAGTACTTC. Translation gives CASSIATGAYEQYF.

CDR3 protein: CASSQSNRVEANQPQHF. The CDR3 DNA follows: TGCGCCAGCAGTCAATCGAACAGGGTGGAGGCCAATCAGCCCCAGCATTTT. The V call is TRBV23-1, the J call TRBJ1-5; perhaps TRBD1 as D (6 bases). TRBV23-1 is an open reading frame whose function is uncertain. This CDR3 has 17 amino acids. With 0 bases removed from V and 3 bases from J, the gap between germline ends came to 15 bases.

The V and J genes are TRBV6-5 and TRBJ2-7; 9 bases agree with TRBD1. CDR1 MNHEY and CDR2 SVGAGI come from the germline V gene. This CDR3 is 14 amino acids long. V lost 6 bases to trimming and J lost 3 bases; unmatched junction nucleotides: 6. Here the CDR3 DNA reads TGTGCCAGCAGAGCACAGGGGGCTCGCTACGAGCAGTACTTC. It encodes CASRAQGARYEQYF.

The rearrangement links TRBV30 to TRBJ1-1, with a weak D call TRBD1 (6 bases). The CDR3 contains 13 residues. The germline V and J ends were trimmed by 3 bases and 6 bases, with 14 bases remaining between them. CDR1 is GTSNPN and CDR2 is SVGIG in the germline V gene (reference sequence). CDR3: CAWRGGGHSEAFF. The CDR3 DNA is TGTGCCTGGAGGGGAGGGGGTCATTCTGAAGCTTTCTTT.

The chain employs TRBV27 and TRBJ2-5; 7 bases are shared with TRBD2. Germline assignment: CDR1 MNHEY and CDR2 SMNVEV (reference sequence). The trim removed 5 bases at V and 4 bases at J, leaving 13 bases unmatched. The CDR3 is 16 amino acids. As DNA, the CDR3 is TGTGCCAGCAGTGACTGGGCGGGAGTCGGTCGAGAGACCCAGTACTTC. Protein sequence: CASSDWAGVGRETQYF.

The chain carries TRBV28 and TRBJ2-1; 7 bases fit TRBD2. The CDR3 is 18 residues long. V shed 2 bases, J shed 1 base, and the junction held 11 bases outside the gene matches. Germline CDR1 MDHEN, CDR2 SYDVKM. As DNA, the CDR3 is TGTGCCAGCAGTTTACGTGGGCTAGCGGAGATATCCTACAATGAGCAGTTCTTC. It codes for CASSLRGLAEISYNEQFF.

The chain carries TRBV27 and TRBJ2-5, with TRBD2 as a possible D gene (6 bases). In germline, CDR1 is MNHEY, CDR2 SMNVEV (reference sequence). This CDR3 is 17 amino acids long. V was pared by 5 bases and J by 3 bases, with 22 bases between. The CDR3 DNA follows: TGTGCCAGCAGTCCGCGGGGAAAGGGGTGGGAAAAAGAGACCCAGTACTTC. As protein: CASSPRGKGWEKETQYF.

The chain joins TRBV7-2 to TRBJ2-7; no clear D. This CDR3 is 15 amino acids long. The V gene's germline CDR1 is SGHTA and CDR2 FQGNSA. Trimming shortened V by 5 bases and J by 4 bases, and 18 bases separated the two germline ends. The CDR3 bases are TGTGCCAGCAGCCCCCTGGGTGGAGTTGGATACGAGCAGTACTTC. Translated: CASSPLGGVGYEQYF. The complete variable domain, with remaining parts taken from reference TRBV7-2 and TRBJ2-7, reads GAGVSQSPSNKVTEKGKDVELRCDPISGHTALYWYRQSLGQGLEFLIYFQGNSAPDKSGLPSDRFSAERTGGSVSTLTIQRTQQEDSAVYLCASSPLGGVGYEQYFGPGTRLTVT.

The chain combines TRBV7-8 with TRBJ2-7; a possible D gene is TRBD2 (5 bases). Trimming cost V 5 bases and J 3 bases, with 11 bases left between them. Germline V gene data show CDR1 as SGHVS and CDR2 as FQNEAQ. The CDR3 is 13 amino acids. The CDR3 is CASSARTGYEQYF. CDR3 nucleotides: TGTGCCAGCAGCGCCCGGACTGGCTACGAGCAGTACTTC.

The chain joins TRBV9 to TRBJ2-6; D is possibly TRBD1 (7 bases). Germline assignment: CDR1 SGDLS and CDR2 YYNGEE. Trimming pared 0 bases from V and 4 bases from J, leaving 11 bases between. The CDR3 loop spans 16 amino acids. In DNA, the CDR3 is TGTGCCAGCAGCGTAGGGAGGGGGCTGGGGGCCAACGTCCTGACTTTC. It specifies CASSVGRGLGANVLTF. The full variable domain, rest sourced from reference TRBV9 and TRBJ2-6, is DSGVTQTPKHLITATGQRVTLRCSPRSGDLSVYWYQQSLDQGLQFLIQYYNGEERAKGNILERFSAQQFPDLHSELNLSSLELGDSALYFCASSVGRGLGANVLTFGAGSRLTVL.